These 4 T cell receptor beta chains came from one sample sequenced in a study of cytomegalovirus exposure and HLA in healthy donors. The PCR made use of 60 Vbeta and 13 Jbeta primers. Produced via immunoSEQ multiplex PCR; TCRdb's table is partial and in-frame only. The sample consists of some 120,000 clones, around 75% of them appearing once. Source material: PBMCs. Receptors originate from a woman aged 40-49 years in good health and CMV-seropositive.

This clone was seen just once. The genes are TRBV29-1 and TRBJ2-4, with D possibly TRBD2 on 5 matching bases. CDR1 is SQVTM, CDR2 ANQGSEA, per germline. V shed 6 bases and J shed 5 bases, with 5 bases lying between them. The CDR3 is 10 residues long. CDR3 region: CSVGENIQYF. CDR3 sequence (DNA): TGCAGCGTGGGAGAAAACATTCAGTACTTC.

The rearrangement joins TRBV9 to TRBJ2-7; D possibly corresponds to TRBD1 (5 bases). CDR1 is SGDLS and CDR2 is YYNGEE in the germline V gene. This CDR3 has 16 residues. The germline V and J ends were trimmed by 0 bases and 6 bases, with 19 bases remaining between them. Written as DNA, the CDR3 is TGTGCCAGCAGCGTAGACCAGGGTTTGGGATGGGGCGAGCAGTACTTC. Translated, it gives CASSVDQGLGWGEQYF.

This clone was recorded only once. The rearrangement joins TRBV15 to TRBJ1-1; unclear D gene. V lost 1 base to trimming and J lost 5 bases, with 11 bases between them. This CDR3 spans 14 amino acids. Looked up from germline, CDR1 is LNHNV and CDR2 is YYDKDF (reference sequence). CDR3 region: CATSRAGRKTEAFF. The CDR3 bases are TGTGCCACCAGCAGAGCGGGGAGGAAGACTGAAGCTTTCTTT.

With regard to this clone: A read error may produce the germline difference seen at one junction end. The DNA for the CDR3 is TGTGCCAGCAGCAAAGTGGCCCTAGCGGGGTACAGTGAGCAGTTCTTC. Translated: CASSKVALAGYSEQFF. V usage is TRBV11-1 and J usage is TRBJ2-1, with TRBD2 identical over 9 bases. The CDR3 consists of 16 residues. Germline CDR1 and CDR2: SGHAT and FQDESV (reference sequence).